The present TCR beta chain was sequenced within a study of OX40 agonist ivuxolimab in advanced cancers. Across the study: One patient with hepatocellular carcinoma and two with cutaneous melanoma, three in all, had partial responses. Study-wide findings and caveats: The study observed clonal expansion of CD4+ and CD8+ blood T cells by week 6 at 0.1 to 3.0 mg/kg. Mean expanded clone counts were higher in CD8+ than CD4+ T cells.

Sampling of blood occurred at baseline, cycle 4 day 1, and cycle 7 day 1. As concerns this clone: Antigen: not known.

This table comes from immunoSEQ multiplex PCR, and its TCRdb copy is limited to in-frame clones, with some not included. The data show over 45,000 clones, over 90% seen once. The V and J ends lost 6 bases and 1 base, in that order; junction bases with no gene match: 1. CDR3 length: 13 amino acids. Germline assignment: CDR1 MNHNY and CDR2 SVGAGI (reference sequence). Material: CD4+ or CD8+ T cells sorted from blood, obtained in a trial of the OX40 agonist ivuxolimab. V is TRBV6-6 and J is TRBJ2-7; 9 nucleotides line up with TRBD2. The clonotype comes from an adult with an advanced solid tumor such as melanoma, head and neck, liver or kidney cancer. CDR3 DNA: TGTGCCAGCAGCGCGGGAGGGTCCTACGAGCAGTACTTC. Its translation: CASSAGGSYEQYF.